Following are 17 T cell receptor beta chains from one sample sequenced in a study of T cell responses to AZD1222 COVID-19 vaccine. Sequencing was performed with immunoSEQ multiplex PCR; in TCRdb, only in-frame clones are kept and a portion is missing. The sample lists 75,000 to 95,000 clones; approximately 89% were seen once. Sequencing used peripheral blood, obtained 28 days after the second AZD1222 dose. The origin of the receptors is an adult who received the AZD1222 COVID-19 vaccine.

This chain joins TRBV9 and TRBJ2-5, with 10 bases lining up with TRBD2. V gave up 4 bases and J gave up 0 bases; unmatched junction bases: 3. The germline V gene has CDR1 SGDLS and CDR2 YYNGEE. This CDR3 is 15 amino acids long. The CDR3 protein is CASSTSGGDQETQYF. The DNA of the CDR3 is TGTGCCAGCAGCACCAGCGGGGGGGACCAAGAGACCCAGTACTTC.

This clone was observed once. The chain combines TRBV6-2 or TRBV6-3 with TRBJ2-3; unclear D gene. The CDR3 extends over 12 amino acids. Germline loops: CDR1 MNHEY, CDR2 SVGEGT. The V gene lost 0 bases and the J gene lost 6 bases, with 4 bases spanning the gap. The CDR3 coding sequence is TGTGCCAGCAGTTACTCGGACGATACGCAGTATTTT. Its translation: CASSYSDDTQYF.

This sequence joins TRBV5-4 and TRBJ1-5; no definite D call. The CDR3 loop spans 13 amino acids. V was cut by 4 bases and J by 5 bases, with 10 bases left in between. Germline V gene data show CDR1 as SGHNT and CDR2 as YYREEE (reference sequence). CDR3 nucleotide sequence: TGTGCCAGCAGCATGGGAGGAGATCAGCCCCAGCATTTT. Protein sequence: CASSMGGDQPQHF.

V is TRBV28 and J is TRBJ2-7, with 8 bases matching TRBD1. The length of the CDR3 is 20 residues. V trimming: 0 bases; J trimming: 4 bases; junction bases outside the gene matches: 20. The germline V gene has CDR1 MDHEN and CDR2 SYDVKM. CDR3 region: CASSLWTKYRGFHSGYEQYF. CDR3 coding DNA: TGTGCCAGCAGTTTATGGACCAAATACAGGGGGTTTCACTCTGGGTACGAGCAGTACTTC.

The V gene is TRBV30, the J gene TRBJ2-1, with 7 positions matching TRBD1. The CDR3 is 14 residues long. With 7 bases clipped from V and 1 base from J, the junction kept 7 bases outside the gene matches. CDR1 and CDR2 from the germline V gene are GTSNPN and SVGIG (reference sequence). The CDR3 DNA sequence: TGTGCCTTCGCAGGGGGAAGGTCCTACAATGAGCAGTTCTTC. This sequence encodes CAFAGGRSYNEQFF.

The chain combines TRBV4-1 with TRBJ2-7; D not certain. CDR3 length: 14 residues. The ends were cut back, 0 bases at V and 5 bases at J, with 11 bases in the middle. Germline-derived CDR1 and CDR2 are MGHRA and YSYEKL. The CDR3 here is CASSQELWNHEQYF. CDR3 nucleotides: TGCGCCAGCAGCCAAGAACTGTGGAACCACGAGCAGTACTTC.

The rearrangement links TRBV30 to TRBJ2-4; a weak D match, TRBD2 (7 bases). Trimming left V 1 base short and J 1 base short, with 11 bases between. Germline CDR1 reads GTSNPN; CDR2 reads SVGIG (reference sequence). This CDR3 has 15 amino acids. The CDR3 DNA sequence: TGTGCCTGGAGTGGGGAGGGGGTGGCCAAAAACATTCAGTACTTC. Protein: CAWSGEGVAKNIQYF. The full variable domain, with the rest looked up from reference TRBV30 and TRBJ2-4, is SQTIHQWPATLVQPVGSPLSLECTVEGTSNPNLYWYRQAAGRGLQLLFYSVGIGQISSEVPQNLSASRPQDRQFILSSKKLLLSDSGFYLCAWSGEGVAKNIQYFGAGTRLSVL.

The CDR3, as DNA: TGTGCCAGCAGTTTGAGGGACGCGGGATACGACTCCTATAATTCACCCCTCCACTTT. Its translation: CASSLRDAGYDSYNSPLHF. The chain carries TRBV6-2 or TRBV6-3 and TRBJ1-6, with D possibly being TRBD1 (5 bases). Germline lookup yields CDR1 MNHEY and CDR2 SVGEGT. The V end was cut by 4 bases, the J end by 0 bases, with 19 bases between. This CDR3 has 19 residues.

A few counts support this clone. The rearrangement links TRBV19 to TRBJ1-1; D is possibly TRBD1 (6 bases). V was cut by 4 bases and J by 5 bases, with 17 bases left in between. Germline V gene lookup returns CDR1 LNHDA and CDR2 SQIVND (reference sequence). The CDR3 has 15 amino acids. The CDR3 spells CASSRGAGLATEAFF. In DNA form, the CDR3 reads TGTGCCAGTAGTAGGGGGGCCGGGCTTGCAACTGAAGCTTTCTTT.

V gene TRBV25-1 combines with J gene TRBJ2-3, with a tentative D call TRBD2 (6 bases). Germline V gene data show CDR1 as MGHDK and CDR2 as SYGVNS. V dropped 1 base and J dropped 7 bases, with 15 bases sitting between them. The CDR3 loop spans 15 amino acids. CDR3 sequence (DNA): TGTGCCAGCAGTGAATCTCCCCAGGGAGGACATACGCAGTATTTT. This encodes CASSESPQGGHTQYF.

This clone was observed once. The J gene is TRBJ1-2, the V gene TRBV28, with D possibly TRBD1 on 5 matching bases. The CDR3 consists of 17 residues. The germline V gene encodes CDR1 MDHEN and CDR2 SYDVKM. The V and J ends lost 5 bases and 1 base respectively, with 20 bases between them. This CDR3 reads CASSPLPGQGLNYGYTF. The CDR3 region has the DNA TGTGCCAGCAGTCCCCTGCCTGGGCAGGGCCTTAACTATGGCTACACCTTC.

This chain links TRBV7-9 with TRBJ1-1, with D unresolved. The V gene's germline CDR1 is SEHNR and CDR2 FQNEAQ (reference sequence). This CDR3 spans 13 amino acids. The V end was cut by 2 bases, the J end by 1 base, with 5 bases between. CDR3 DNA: TGTGCCAGCAGCTTATTGGAGAACACTGAAGCTTTCTTT. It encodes CASSLLENTEAFF. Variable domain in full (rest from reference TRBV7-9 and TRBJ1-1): DTGVSQNPRHKITKRGQNVTFRCDPISEHNRLYWYRQTLGQGPEFLTYFQNEAQLEKSRLLSDRFSAERPKGSFSTLEIQRTEQGDSAMYLCASSLLENTEAFFGQGTRLTVV.

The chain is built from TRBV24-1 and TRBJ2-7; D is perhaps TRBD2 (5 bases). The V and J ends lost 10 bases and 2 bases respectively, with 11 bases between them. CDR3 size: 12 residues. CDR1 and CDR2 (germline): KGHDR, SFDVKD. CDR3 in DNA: TGTGCCACTAGATTCGGGACCTACGAGCAGTACTTC. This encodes CATRFGTYEQYF.

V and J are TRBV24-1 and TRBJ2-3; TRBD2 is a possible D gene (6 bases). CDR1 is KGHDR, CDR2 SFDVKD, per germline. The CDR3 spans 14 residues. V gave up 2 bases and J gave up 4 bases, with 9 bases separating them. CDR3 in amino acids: CATSDSRGSDTQYF. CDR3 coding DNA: TGTGCCACCAGTGATTCGCGGGGTTCAGATACGCAGTATTTT.

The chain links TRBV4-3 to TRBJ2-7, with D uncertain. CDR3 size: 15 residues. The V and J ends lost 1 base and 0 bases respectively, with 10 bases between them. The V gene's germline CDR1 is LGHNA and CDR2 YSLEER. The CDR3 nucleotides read TGCGCCAGCAGCCAAGGCGTTAGGGACTCCTACGAGCAGTACTTC. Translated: CASSQGVRDSYEQYF.

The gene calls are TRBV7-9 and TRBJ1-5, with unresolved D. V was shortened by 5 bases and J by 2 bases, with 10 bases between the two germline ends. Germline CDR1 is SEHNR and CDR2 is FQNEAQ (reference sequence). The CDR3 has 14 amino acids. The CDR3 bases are TGTGCCAGCAGCCTTGGATGGGGCAATCAGCCCCAGCATTTT. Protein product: CASSLGWGNQPQHF. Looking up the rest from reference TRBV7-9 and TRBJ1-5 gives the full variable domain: DTGVSQNPRHKITKRGQNVTFRCDPISEHNRLYWYRQTLGQGPEFLTYFQNEAQLEKSRLLSDRFSAERPKGSFSTLEIQRTEQGDSAMYLCASSLGWGNQPQHFGDGTRLSIL.

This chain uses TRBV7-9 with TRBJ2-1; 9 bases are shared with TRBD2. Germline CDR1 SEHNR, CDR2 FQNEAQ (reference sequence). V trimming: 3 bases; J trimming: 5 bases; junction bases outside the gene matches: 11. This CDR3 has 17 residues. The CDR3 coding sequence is TGTGCCAGCAGCTTGGTTAGCGGGGGTCCCCTGGACAATGAGCAGTTCTTC. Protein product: CASSLVSGGPLDNEQFF.